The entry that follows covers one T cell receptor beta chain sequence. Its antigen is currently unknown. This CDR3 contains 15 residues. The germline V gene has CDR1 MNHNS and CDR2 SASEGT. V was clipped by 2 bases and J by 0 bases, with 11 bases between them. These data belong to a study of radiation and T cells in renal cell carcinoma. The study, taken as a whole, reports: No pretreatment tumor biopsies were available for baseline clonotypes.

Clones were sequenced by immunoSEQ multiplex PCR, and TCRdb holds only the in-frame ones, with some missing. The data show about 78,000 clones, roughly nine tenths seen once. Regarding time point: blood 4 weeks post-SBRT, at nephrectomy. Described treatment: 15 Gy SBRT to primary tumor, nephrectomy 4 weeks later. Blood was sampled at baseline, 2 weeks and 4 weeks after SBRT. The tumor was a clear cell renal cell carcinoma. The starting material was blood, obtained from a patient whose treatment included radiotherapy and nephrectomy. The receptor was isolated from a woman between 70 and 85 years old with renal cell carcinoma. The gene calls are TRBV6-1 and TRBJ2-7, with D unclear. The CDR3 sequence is CASSELHTSSYEQYF. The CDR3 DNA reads TGTGCCAGCAGTGAACTCCATACAAGCTCCTACGAGCAGTACTTC.